This is a list of T cell receptor beta chains from one sample in a study of T cells after yellow fever vaccination. TCRdb analysed the 5' RACE reads with MiXCR anew, one entry per CDR3 protein. The data show hundreds of thousands of distinct CDR3 sequences, roughly an eighth seen once. The specimen was PBMCs, collected on the day of the yellow fever booster vaccination. The receptors come from a man aged 25 to 45 who received the YFV17D yellow fever vaccine. CDR3s include the opening cysteine and the closing phenylalanine or tryptophan. The D gene is left open where the match is weak. Size is omitted from some rows. Given values are once, few, many or a class for expanded clones.

NA | TRBV12-3/TRBV12-4 | NA | CASRSTGSGNTIYF
NA | TRBV20-1 | NA | CSAPVRRAGELFF
few | TRBV18 | TRBD2 | CASTGLAGGYNEQFF
NA | TRBV5-1 | TRBD2 | CASSLALARGEQYF
few | TRBV20-1 | TRBD1 | CSARPAAGQGDNEQFF
few | TRBV5-6 | TRBD1 | CASTLRQGSGANVLTF
NA | TRBV9 | TRBD2 | CASSAQLTGTSGQETQYF
NA | TRBV5-6 | TRBD2 | CASSFGREVGDTQYF
few | TRBV6-1 | NA | CASSRVGPNSPLHF
NA | TRBV2 | TRBD2 | CAGQAGGRRDEQFF
NA | TRBV4-1 | NA | CASSQDSGDEETQYF
NA | TRBV11-2 | NA | CASSLVPARAQYF
NA | TRBV12-3/TRBV12-4 | TRBD2 | CASSSLRLAGGLGDTDTQYF
NA | TRBV24-1 | TRBD2 | CATSDPASGDINEQFF
NA | TRBV5-1 | NA | CASSLEQEGYEQYF
few | TRBV6-1 | TRBD2 | CASTNTIAVGGPYNEQFF
many | TRBV10-3 | TRBD2 | CATGTSGSQEQYF
NA | TRBV29-1 | NA | CSVEGANGEQYF
few | TRBV29-1 | NA | CSVEIEGTLFF
few | TRBV5-1 | NA | CASSSKGADTQYF
few | TRBV18 | NA | CASSPSRGSQPQHF
few | TRBV20-1 | TRBD2 | CSARRTSWEQYF
many | TRBV30 | NA | CAWSVGGNNEQFF
NA | TRBV4-2 | NA | CASSRLPATNEKLFF
few | TRBV20-1 | NA | CSAREARSRREQFF
NA | TRBV19 | NA | CASSKRAGLVTGELFF
NA | TRBV19 | NA | CASSMKGDTEAFF
NA | TRBV18 | NA | CASSQDPNGGYTF
NA | TRBV25-1 | NA | CASSEGGGTSTASPLHF
NA | TRBV12-3/TRBV12-4 | NA | CASSIWDSEKLFF
NA | TRBV27 | NA | CASSFSAWHEQYF
NA | TRBV7-2 | TRBD1 | CASSVAGTENEKLFF
few | TRBV28 | NA | CASSQPTMAEQFF
NA | TRBV23-1 | TRBD1 | CASAKGDRGIITAKNIQYF
NA | TRBV28 | TRBD1 | CASRQPGQGAVYGYTF
NA | TRBV7-2 | NA | CASSPRDIDTQYF
NA | TRBV5-1 | NA | CAILSGVTGELFF
few | TRBV4-3 | TRBD1 | CASSPSVTGIHTQYF
few | TRBV6-2/TRBV6-3 | TRBD2 | CASSFLSGGANTGELFF
NA | TRBV20-1 | TRBD2 | CCASGLAGDGTGELFF
NA | TRBV10-3 | NA | CAISRVAGNTGELFF
NA | TRBV19 | NA | CASQSKGSETQYF
NA | TRBV14 | TRBD1 | CASSQGQGTNSPLHF
few | TRBV23-1 | TRBD2 | CASSQSIGRTSGRSYGVEQFF
few | TRBV27 | TRBD2 | CASSLSGTMNNEQFF
NA | TRBV10-3 | NA | CAISPQGAHTEAFF
many | TRBV18 | NA | CASSPHGGQNNEQFF
NA | TRBV4-2 | NA | CASSQAGDYGYTF
NA | TRBV18 | NA | CASSPTYQETQYF
NA | TRBV5-1 | NA | CASSITGYQETQYF
NA | TRBV29-1 | NA | CSGVGGSYEQYF
few | TRBV15 | TRBD2 | CATSTPGTSGSFEQYF
few | TRBV9 | NA | CASSVSSRGVGGETQYF
NA | TRBV10-3 | TRBD2 | CAISESTSGYEQYF